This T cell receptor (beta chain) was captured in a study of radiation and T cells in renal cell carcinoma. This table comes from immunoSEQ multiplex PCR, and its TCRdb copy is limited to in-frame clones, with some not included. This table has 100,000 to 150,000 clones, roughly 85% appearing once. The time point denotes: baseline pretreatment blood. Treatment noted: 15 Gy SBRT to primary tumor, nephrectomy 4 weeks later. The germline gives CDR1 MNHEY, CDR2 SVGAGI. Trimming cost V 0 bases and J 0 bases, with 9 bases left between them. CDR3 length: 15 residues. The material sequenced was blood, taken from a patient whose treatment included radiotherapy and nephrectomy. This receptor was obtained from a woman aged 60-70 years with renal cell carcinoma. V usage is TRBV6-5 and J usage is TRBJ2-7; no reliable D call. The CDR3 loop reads CASSYSSRSSYEQYF. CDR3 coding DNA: TGTGCCAGCAGTTACTCGAGTCGGTCCTCCTACGAGCAGTACTTC.